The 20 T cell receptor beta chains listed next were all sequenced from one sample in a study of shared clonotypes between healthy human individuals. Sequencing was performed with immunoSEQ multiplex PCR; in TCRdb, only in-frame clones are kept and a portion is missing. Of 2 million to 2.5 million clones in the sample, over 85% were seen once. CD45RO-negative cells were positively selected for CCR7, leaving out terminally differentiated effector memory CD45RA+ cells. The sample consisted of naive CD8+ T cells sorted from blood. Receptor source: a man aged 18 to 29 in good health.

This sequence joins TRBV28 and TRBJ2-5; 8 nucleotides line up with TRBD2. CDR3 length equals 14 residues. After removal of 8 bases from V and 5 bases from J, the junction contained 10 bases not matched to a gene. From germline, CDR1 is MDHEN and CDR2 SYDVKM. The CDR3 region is CASVPAGVRETQYF. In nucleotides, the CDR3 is TGTGCCAGCGTCCCAGCGGGGGTACGGGAGACCCAGTACTTC. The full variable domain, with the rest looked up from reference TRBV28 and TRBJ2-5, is DVKVTQSSRYLVKRTGEKVFLECVQDMDHENMFWYRQDPGLGLRLIYFSYDVKMKEKGDIPEGYSVSREKKERFSLILESASTNQTSMYLCASVPAGVRETQYFGPGTRLLVL.

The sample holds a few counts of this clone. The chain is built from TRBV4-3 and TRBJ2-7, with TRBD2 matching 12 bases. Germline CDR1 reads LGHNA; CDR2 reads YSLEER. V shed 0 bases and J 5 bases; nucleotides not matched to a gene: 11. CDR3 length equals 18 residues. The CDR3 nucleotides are TGCGCCAGCAGCCAAGATAGGGCGACTAGCGGGAGTTTGCACGAGCAGTACTTC. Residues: CASSQDRATSGSLHEQYF.

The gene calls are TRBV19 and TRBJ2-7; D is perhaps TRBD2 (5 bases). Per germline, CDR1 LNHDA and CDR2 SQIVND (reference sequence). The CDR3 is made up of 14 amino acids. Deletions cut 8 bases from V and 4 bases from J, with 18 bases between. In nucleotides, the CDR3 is TGTGCCAGTTCTTTGGCGGCTAGCCCGTACGAGCAGTACTTC. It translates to CASSLAASPYEQYF.

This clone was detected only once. In nucleotides, the CDR3 is TGTGCCAGCAGCAGACTGGACAGGGTCTACGAGCAGTACTTC. It is translated as CASSRLDRVYEQYF. The V call is TRBV7-6, the J call TRBJ2-7; 8 bases are a match to TRBD1. CDR3 length equals 14 residues. V dropped 5 bases and J dropped 3; count of bases not matched to a gene: 6. Germline-derived CDR1 and CDR2 are SGHVS and FNYEAQ. Looking up the rest from reference TRBV7-6 and TRBJ2-7 gives the full variable domain: GAGVSQSPRYKVTKRGQDVALRCDPISGHVSLYWYRQALGQGPEFLTYFNYEAQQDKSGLPNDRFSAERPEGSISTLTIQRTEQRDSAMYRCASSRLDRVYEQYFGPGTRLTVT.

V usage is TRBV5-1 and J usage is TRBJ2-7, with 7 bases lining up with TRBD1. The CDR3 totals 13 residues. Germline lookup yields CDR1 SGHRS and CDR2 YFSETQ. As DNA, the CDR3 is TGCGTCCAAACCGGGACAGTGATCTACGAGCAGTACTTC. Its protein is CVQTGTVIYEQYF.

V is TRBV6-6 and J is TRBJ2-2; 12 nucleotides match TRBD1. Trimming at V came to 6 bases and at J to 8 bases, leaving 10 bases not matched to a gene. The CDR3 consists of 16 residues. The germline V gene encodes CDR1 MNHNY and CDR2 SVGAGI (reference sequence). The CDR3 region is CASRDGTGGDQGELFF. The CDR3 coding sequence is TGTGCCAGCAGGGACGGGACAGGGGGCGACCAAGGGGAGCTGTTTTTT.

In DNA, the CDR3 is TGTGCCAGCAGAGTCGGGCTAGCGGGAGGGAGCTCCTACAATGAGCAGTTCTTC. Its translation is CASRVGLAGGSSYNEQFF. The chain links TRBV13 to TRBJ2-1; 12 nucleotides align to TRBD2. The V gene end was trimmed by 6 bases and the J gene end by 0 bases; junction bases not matched to a gene: 9. Germline assignment: CDR1 PRHDT and CDR2 FYEKMQ (reference sequence). CDR3 length: 18 amino acids.

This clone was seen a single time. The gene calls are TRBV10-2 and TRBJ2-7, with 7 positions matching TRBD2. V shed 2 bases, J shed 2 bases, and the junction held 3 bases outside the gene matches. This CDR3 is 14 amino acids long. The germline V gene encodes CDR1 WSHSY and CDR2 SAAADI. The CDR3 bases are TGCGCCAGCAGTGAGGGGGGGGTTCCCTACGAGCAGTACTTC. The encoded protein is CASSEGGVPYEQYF.

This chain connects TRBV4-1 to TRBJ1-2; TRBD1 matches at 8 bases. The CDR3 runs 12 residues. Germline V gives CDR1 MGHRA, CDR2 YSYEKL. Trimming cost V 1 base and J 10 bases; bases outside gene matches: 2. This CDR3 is CASSQGTGIYTF. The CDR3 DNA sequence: TGCGCCAGCAGCCAAGGGACAGGGATCTACACCTTC.

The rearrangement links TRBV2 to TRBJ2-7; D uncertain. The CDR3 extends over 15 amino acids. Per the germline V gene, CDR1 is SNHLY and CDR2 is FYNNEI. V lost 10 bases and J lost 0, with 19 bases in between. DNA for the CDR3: TGTGCCAACGACCGGGTTCCCGACCTCTCCTACGAGCAGTACTTC. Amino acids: CANDRVPDLSYEQYF.

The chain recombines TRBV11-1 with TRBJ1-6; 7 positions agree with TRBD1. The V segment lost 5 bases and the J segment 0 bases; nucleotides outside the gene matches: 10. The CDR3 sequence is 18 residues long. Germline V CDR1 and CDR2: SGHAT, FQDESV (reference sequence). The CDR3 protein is CASSPKTGPFSYNSPLHF. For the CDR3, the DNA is TGTGCCAGCAGCCCAAAGACAGGGCCTTTCTCCTATAATTCACCCCTCCACTTT.

As DNA, the CDR3 is TGTGCCAGCAGCGACGGACGGAGCTCTGGGGCCAACGTCCTGACTTTC. Translated: CASSDGRSSGANVLTF. The V and J genes are TRBV7-9 and TRBJ2-6; D gene uncertain. Deletions cut 5 bases from V and 0 bases from J, with 11 bases between. The germline CDR1 and CDR2 sequences are SEHNR and FQNEAQ (reference sequence). The CDR3 covers 16 residues. Full variable domain (outside the CDR3, taken from reference TRBV7-9 and TRBJ2-6): DTGVSQNPRHKITKRGQNVTFRCDPISEHNRLYWYRQTLGQGPEFLTYFQNEAQLEKSRLLSDRFSAERPKGSFSTLEIQRTEQGDSAMYLCASSDGRSSGANVLTFGAGSRLTVL.

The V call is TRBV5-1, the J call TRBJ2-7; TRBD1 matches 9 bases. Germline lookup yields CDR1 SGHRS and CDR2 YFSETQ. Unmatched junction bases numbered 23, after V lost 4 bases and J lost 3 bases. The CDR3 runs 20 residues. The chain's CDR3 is CASSHKLSRREDRGGYEQYF. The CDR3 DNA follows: TGCGCCAGCAGCCATAAACTCAGCCGAAGGGAGGACAGGGGTGGCTACGAGCAGTACTTC.

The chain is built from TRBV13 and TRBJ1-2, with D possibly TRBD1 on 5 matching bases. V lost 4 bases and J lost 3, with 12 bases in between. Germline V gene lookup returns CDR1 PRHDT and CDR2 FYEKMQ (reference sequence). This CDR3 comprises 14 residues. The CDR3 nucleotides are TGTGCCAGCAGCTCCGAAGGGGAAGACTATGGCTACACCTTC. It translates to CASSSEGEDYGYTF.

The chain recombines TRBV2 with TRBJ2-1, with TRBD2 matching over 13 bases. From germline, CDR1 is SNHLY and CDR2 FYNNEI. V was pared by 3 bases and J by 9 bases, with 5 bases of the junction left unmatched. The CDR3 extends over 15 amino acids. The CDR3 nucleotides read TGTGCCAGCAGTGATCCGACTAGCGGGGGGCCTGAGCAGTTCTTC. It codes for CASSDPTSGGPEQFF.

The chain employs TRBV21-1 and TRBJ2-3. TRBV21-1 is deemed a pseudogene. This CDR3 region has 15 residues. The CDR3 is CASSGGEGSTDTQYF. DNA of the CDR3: TGTGCCAGCAGCGGGGGTGAGGGGAGTACAGATACGCAGTATTTT.

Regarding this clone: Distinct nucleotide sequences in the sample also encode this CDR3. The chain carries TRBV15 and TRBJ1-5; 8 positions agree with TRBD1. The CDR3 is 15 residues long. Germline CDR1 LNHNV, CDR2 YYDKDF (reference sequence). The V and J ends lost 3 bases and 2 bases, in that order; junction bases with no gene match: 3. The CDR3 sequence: CATSRDRDGNQPQHF. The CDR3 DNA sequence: TGTGCCACCAGCAGGGACAGGGACGGCAATCAGCCCCAGCATTTT.

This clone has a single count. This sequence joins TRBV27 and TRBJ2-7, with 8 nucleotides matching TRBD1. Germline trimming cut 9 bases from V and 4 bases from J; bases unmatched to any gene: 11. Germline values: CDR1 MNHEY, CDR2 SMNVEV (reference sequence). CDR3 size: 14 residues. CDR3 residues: CASKLQGALYEQYF. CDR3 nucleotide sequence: TGTGCCAGTAAGTTGCAGGGGGCGCTGTACGAGCAGTACTTC.

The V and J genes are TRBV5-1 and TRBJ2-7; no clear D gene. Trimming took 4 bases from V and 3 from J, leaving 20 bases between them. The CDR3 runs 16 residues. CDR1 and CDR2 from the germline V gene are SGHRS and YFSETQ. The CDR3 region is CASSPWVSSIGYEQYF. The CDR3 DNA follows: TGCGCCAGCAGCCCGTGGGTTTCTAGTATAGGCTACGAGCAGTACTTC.

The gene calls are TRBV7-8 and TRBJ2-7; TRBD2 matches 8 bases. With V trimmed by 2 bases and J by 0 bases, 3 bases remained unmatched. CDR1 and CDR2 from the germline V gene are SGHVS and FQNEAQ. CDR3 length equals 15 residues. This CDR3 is CASSLLAGPSYEQYF. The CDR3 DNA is TGTGCCAGCAGCTTATTAGCGGGGCCCTCCTACGAGCAGTACTTC.